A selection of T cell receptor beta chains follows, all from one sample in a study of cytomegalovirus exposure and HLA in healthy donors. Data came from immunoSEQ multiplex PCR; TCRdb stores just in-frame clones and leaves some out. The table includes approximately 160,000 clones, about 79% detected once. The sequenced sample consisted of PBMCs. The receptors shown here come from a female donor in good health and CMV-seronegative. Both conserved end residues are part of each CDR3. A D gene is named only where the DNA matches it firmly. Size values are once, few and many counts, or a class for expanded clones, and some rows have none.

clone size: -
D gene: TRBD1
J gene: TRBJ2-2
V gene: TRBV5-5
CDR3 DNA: TGTGCCAGCTTAGACAGGGGGCACACCGGGGAGCTGTTTTTT
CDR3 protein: CASLDRGHTGELFF

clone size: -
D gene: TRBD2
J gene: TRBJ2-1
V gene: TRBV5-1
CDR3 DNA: TGCGCCAGCAGCTTGCCGCGGGGCGCCCCGGTAGCGGGGTACAATGAGCAGTTCTTC
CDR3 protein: CASSLPRGAPVAGYNEQFF

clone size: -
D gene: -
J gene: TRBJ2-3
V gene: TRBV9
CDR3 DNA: TGTGCCAGCAGCGTAGATATCAGCACAGATACGCAGTATTTT
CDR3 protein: CASSVDISTDTQYF

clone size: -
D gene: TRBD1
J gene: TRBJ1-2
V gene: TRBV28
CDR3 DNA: TGTGCCAGCAGTGGAGGGACAGCAAACTATGGCTACACCTTC
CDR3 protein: CASSGGTANYGYTF

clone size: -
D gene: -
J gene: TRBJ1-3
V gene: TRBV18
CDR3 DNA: TGTGCCAGCTCACCATCGAATGCGAGGGCTTCTGGAAACACCATATATTTT
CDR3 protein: CASSPSNARASGNTIYF

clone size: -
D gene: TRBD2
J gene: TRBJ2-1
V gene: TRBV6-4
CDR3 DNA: TGTGCCAGCAGTGGAGCGGGAGGAAAAGGAAATGAGCAGTTCTTC
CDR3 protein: CASSGAGGKGNEQFF

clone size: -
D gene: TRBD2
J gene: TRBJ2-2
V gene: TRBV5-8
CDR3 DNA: TGTGCCAGCAGCTCGGGACTAGCGGGAGGGCCATCCGGGGAGCTGTTTTTT
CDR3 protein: CASSSGLAGGPSGELFF

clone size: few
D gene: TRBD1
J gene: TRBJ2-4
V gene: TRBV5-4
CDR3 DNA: TGTGCCAGCAGCAACCGGGACAGGGGGCCCTTAGCCAAAAACAGTCAGTACTTC
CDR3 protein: CASSNRDRGPLAKNSQYF

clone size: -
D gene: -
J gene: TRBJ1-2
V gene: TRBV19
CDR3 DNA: TGTGCCAGTAGTACTCAGAGGGTCTATGGCTACACCTTC
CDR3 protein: CASSTQRVYGYTF

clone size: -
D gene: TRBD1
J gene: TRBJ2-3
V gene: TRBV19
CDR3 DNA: TGTGCCAGTAGTGGGGGGGACAGGGCTAGCACAGATACGCAGTATTTT
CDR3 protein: CASSGGDRASTDTQYF